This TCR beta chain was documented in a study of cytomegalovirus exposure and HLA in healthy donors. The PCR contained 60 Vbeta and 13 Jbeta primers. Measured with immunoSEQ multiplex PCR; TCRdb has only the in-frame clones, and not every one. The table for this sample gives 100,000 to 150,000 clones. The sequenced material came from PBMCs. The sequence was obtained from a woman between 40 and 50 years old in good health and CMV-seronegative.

CDR3 DNA: TGTGCCAGCAGCTATACAGGGAGTAGCAATCAGCCCCAGCATTTT. This translates into CASSYTGSSNQPQHF. V and J are TRBV6-5 and TRBJ1-5, with D perhaps matching TRBD1 (6 bases). V was shortened by 6 bases and J by 0 bases, with 12 bases between the two germline ends. The CDR3 contains 15 residues. Germline CDR1 and CDR2: MNHEY and SVGAGI.